Listed below are T cell receptor beta chains from one sample, sequenced in a study of blood T cell repertoires in COVID-19. Libraries were prepared by immunoSEQ multiplex PCR; TCRdb keeps only in-frame clonotypes and omits some of them. This sample has roughly 400,000 clones, with over 85% found just once. Sequenced material: PBMCs or T cells enriched from blood (not recorded which). Receptors were obtained from a woman in her twenties or thirties who had recovered from COVID-19. Each CDR3 is given with its conserved first and last residue. Each record gives: clone size, J gene, D gene, V gene, CDR3 length, CDR3 protein, CDR3 DNA. D genes are given only for firm matches. Clone size, where shown, is once, few, many, or a class for clones that have expanded.

>-|TRBJ2-1|-|TRBV21-1|19
CASSLSVRLRDGSYNEQFF
TGTGCCAGCTCCCTCTCCGTACGTTTGCGGGACGGTTCCTACAATGAGCAGTTCTTC
>once|TRBJ1-6|-|TRBV5-1|14
CASSQGTNNSPLHF
TGCGCCAGCAGCCAAGGGACTAATAATTCACCCCTCCACTTT
>-|TRBJ2-7|TRBD1|TRBV28|14
CASSAWDRTYEQYF
TGTGCCAGCAGTGCCTGGGACAGGACATACGAGCAGTACTTC
>-|TRBJ1-4|TRBD1|TRBV3-1/TRBV3-2|14
CASRPGQGRGKLFF
TGTGCCAGCAGACCGGGACAGGGGAGGGGGAAACTGTTTTTT
>-|TRBJ1-1|-|TRBV6-1|14
CASSEVGVNTEAFF
TGTGCCAGCAGTGAAGTCGGGGTGAACACTGAAGCTTTCTTT
>-|TRBJ1-2|TRBD1|TRBV20-1|14
CSASRTGGSYGYTF
TGCAGTGCTAGTCGGACAGGGGGGAGCTATGGCTACACCTTC
>-|TRBJ2-2|-|TRBV27|15
CASSLLGGYTGELFF
TGTGCCAGCAGTCTGTTGGGGGGATACACCGGGGAGCTGTTTTTT
>-|TRBJ2-1|TRBD2|TRBV3-1/TRBV3-2|15
CASSQSMRESDEQFF
TGTGCCAGCAGCCAATCTATGCGGGAGTCGGATGAGCAGTTCTTC
>-|TRBJ2-1|TRBD2|TRBV11-1|16
CASSLLSGGYNNEQFF
TGTGCCAGCAGCTTACTGAGCGGGGGGTATAACAATGAGCAGTTCTTC
>-|TRBJ2-1|-|TRBV9|16
CASSPMVRQGLDEQFF
TGTGCCAGCAGCCCTATGGTGAGGCAGGGTCTAGATGAGCAGTTCTTC
>once|TRBJ1-4|-|TRBV27|13
CASSLVGGEKLFF
TGTGCCAGCAGTTTGGTCGGGGGAGAAAAACTGTTTTTT
>-|TRBJ2-7|TRBD1|TRBV27|15
CASSLFVGTDYEQYF
TGTGCCAGCAGTTTATTTGTGGGGACAGACTACGAGCAGTACTTC
>-|TRBJ2-4|-|TRBV3-1/TRBV3-2|15
CASSSMGQAKNIQYF
TGTGCCAGCAGCAGCATGGGGCAAGCCAAAAACATTCAGTACTTC
>-|TRBJ1-1|-|TRBV9|15
CASSVGELGDTEAFF
TGTGCCAGCAGCGTAGGTGAATTAGGGGACACTGAAGCTTTCTTT
>-|TRBJ2-2|-|TRBV7-3|12
CASTSGAGELFF
TGTGCCAGCACGTCAGGGGCCGGGGAGCTGTTTTTT
>-|TRBJ2-1|-|TRBV5-1|12
CASSLQTREQFF
TGCGCCAGCAGCTTGCAGACTCGAGAGCAGTTCTTC
>-|TRBJ2-1|TRBD2|TRBV19|16
CASSILAGNPYNEQFF
TGTGCCAGTAGTATTCTAGCGGGAAACCCATACAATGAGCAGTTCTTC
>-|TRBJ1-1|-|TRBV10-1|13
CASTNRENTEAFF
TGCGCCAGCACAAACAGGGAGAACACTGAAGCTTTCTTT
>-|TRBJ2-7|TRBD1|TRBV4-2|16
CASSLGDRERAYEQYF
TGTGCCAGCAGCCTCGGGGACAGGGAACGGGCCTACGAGCAGTACTTC
>once|TRBJ2-7|TRBD1|TRBV11-3|14
CASSLGQGQDEQYF
TGTGCCAGCAGCTTGGGACAGGGTCAGGACGAGCAGTACTTC
>-|TRBJ2-3|TRBD2|TRBV2|14
CASRGGPPIDTQYF
TGTGCCAGCCGGGGGGGCCCCCCAATCGATACGCAGTATTTT
>-|TRBJ1-2|TRBD1|TRBV6-5|12
CASSRDRDGYTF
TGTGCCAGCAGTCGGGACAGGGATGGCTACACCTTC
>-|TRBJ1-1|-|TRBV2|14
CASTQTGLDTEAFF
TGTGCCAGCACTCAGACAGGATTGGACACTGAAGCTTTCTTT
>once|TRBJ1-2|TRBD1|TRBV11-2|16
CASSLVGTGIDYGYTF
TGTGCCAGCAGCTTAGTGGGGACAGGTATCGACTATGGCTACACCTTC
>-|TRBJ1-4|-|TRBV18|15
CASSPPDRSNEKLFF
TGTGCCAGCTCACCACCCGACAGGTCCAATGAAAAACTGTTTTTT
>once|TRBJ2-1|TRBD2|TRBV7-2|16
CASSLLTGLAGDEQFF
TGTGCCAGCAGCTTATTGACGGGACTAGCGGGAGATGAGCAGTTCTTC
>-|TRBJ1-6|-|TRBV9|13
CASSVGDNSPLHF
TGTGCCAGCAGCGTCGGGGATAATTCACCCCTCCACTTT
>once|TRBJ2-1|-|TRBV4-1|15
CASSQVQAPHHEQFF
TGCGCCAGCAGCCAAGTGCAGGCGCCCCACCATGAGCAGTTCTTC
>-|TRBJ2-3|TRBD1|TRBV5-1|15
CASSLGQGAADTQYF
TGCGCCAGCAGCCTGGGACAGGGGGCGGCAGATACGCAGTATTTT
>-|TRBJ2-1|-|TRBV18|16
CASSPRALSSYNEQFF
TGTGCCAGCTCACCGAGGGCCCTGAGCTCCTACAATGAGCAGTTCTTC
>-|TRBJ2-1|-|TRBV27|17
CASSSSAGISGYNEQFF
TGTGCCAGCAGTTCATCAGCGGGCATATCCGGCTACAATGAGCAGTTCTTC
>-|TRBJ1-1|-|TRBV7-2|13
CASSWHRSPEAFF
TGTGCCAGCAGCTGGCACAGAAGCCCTGAAGCTTTCTTT
>-|TRBJ1-3|-|TRBV2|17
CASSEVGQSTSGNTIYF
TGTGCCAGCAGTGAAGTCGGACAGTCTACCTCTGGAAACACCATATATTTT
>-|TRBJ2-5|TRBD1|TRBV12-3/TRBV12-4|13
CASSDRGGETQYF
TGTGCCAGCAGCGACAGGGGAGGCGAGACCCAGTACTTC
>-|TRBJ1-1|-|TRBV27|11
CAAGMNTEAFF
TGTGCCGCCGGGATGAACACTGAAGCTTTCTTT